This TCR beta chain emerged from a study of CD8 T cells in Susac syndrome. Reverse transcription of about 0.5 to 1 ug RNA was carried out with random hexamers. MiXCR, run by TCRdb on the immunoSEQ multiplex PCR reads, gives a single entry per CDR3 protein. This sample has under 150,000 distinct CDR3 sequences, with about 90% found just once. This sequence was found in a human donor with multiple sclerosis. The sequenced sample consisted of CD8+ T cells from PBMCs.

Written as DNA, the CDR3 is TGTGCCAGCAGTCCCTCCCCTCGAGGCCACTTGGTCTCCGAGCAGTACTTC. Translated: CASSPSPRGHLVSEQYF. The rearrangement joins TRBV28 to TRBJ2-7, with D hard to call. This CDR3 is built from 17 residues. Germline V gene lookup returns CDR1 MDHEN and CDR2 SYDVKM. The V gene lost 5 bases and the J gene lost 6 bases, with 26 bases spanning the gap.